This TCR beta chain was found in a study of T cell responses to AZD1222 COVID-19 vaccine. The data were produced by immunoSEQ multiplex PCR, yet TCRdb's version contains in-frame clones alone and is incomplete. The sample contains around 83,000 clones, 90% of which appear only once. This clone came up once. The CDR3 totals 13 residues. CDR1 and CDR2 from the germline V gene are SGHNT and YYREEE (reference sequence). V gave up 2 bases and J gave up 4 bases, with 10 bases separating them. The sequence was obtained from an adult who received the AZD1222 COVID-19 vaccine. Sample: peripheral blood, taken 28 days after the second AZD1222 dose. The chain uses TRBV5-4 and TRBJ2-7; tentatively, D is TRBD1 (5 bases). The CDR3 sequence is CASSLDRQYEQYF. Here the CDR3 DNA reads TGTGCCAGCAGCTTAGACAGACAATACGAGCAGTACTTC. Full variable domain (rest looked up from reference TRBV5-4 and TRBJ2-7): ETGVTQSPTHLIKTRGQQVTLRCSSQSGHNTVSWYQQALGQGPQFIFQYYREEENGRGNFPPRFSGLQFPNYSSELNVNALELDDSALYLCASSLDRQYEQYFGPGTRLTVT.